This T cell receptor (beta chain) appears in the sequencing data of a study of blood T cells in healthy people across ages (dated by TCRdb to the mid-2010s). Notes on the research overall: In model experiments, template switching captured about one uniquely barcoded TCR beta cDNA molecule for every two T cells. Two additional independent replicas of 1 million unique cDNA reads from the same blood draw were analyzed for two donors (one aged 18 to 30 and one aged 80 or older). Four age groups were formed from the donors: young (average roughly 15 years), middle-aged (approximately 40), aged (62) and long-lived (around 82). Using deep sequencing normalized with unique cDNA molecular identifiers, the study measured how TCR beta repertoire diversity changes with age. The investigation overall reported the following: Total diversity estimates from one million sequenced T cells were considered lower bounds and underestimates. Observed TCR beta diversity per million T cells fell roughly linearly with age, and a significant reduction was already apparent by age approximately 41. Bulk unsorted PBMC profiling prevented conclusive comparison of naive and antigen-experienced compartments. Compared with the aged group, the long-lived group had more naive CD4+ T cells, fewer expanded clones and increased TCR diversity, a pattern suggesting age selection. Because the CMV infection status of the donors was unknown, age-related changes in expanded clonotypes may potentially have been confounded. There was a strong correlation between observed TCR beta diversity and the percentage of naive T cells measured by flow cytometry.

This clonotype was observed a few times. Its antigen remains undetermined. Base qualities were left out, and no much larger clone turns up one base away. Donors were around 37 systemically healthy Caucasian individuals from Russia aged roughly 6 to 95 years. Each donor gave approximately 9.4 milliliters of peripheral blood, drawn into EDTA-treated Vacutainer tubes. Ficoll-Paque density-gradient centrifugation was used to isolate PBMCs, with at least 6.5 million per sample. Total RNA was extracted from PBMCs with Trizol reagent, with at least 6 micrograms obtained per sample. The percentages of naive CD45RAhigh/CD27high T cells were determined by flow cytometry on a PBMC aliquot from every donor. V sheds 5 bases and J sheds 5 bases, leaving 18 bases between their ends. CDR1 SGHTA and CDR2 FQGNSA were looked up in the germline V gene. Measured from the cysteine to the phenylalanine, the CDR3 is 15 residues long. The DNA shown is the 45-base CDR3, in frame from base 1.

Libraries were built with 5' RACE. Sequenced on an Illumina HiSeq 2500. A second roughly 7 to 11 cycle PCR used a sample-barcoded 5' primer and a J-beta primer mix. A template-switch 5' adaptor carrying 12 random nucleotides introduced a unique molecular identifier onto each TCR beta cDNA molecule. Each sample yielded at least 2.5 million CDR3-containing paired-end reads. First-strand cDNA was synthesized from all RNA with the Mint cDNA synthesis kit, primed by a TRBC-specific oligonucleotide. All cDNA was treated with uracil-DNA glycosylase and then went through a first 18-cycle PCR with the universal primers M1SS and BC2_uni_R. As for the authors' bioinformatics: Normalization of each sample was performed by random selection of 1 million high-quality reads, each carrying a distinct molecular identifier. Reads with shared molecular identifiers were discarded instead of being binned into consensus sequences. MiTCR, set to a Q25 quality threshold and the strictest error-elimination algorithm, was used for CDR3 identification, clonotype clustering and error correction. A nonparametric unseen species model using Euler transformation provided a lower-bound estimate of total TCR beta diversity. TCRdb reran the public reads through fastp at Q25 and MiXCR, keeping productive beta chains. Each CDR3 protein appears once, grouped with its most common genes and DNA. TCRdb's processing, not the authors' own work, is the source of the V and J calls. This sample comprises 600,000 to 1,000,000 distinct CDR3 sequences, roughly 25% of them detected only once. The top ten clonotypes cover around 3.6% of the sample.

This same sample was also part of a study on T cells of mothers and their children. The second study, in turn, reports: Nine systemically healthy Caucasian individuals served as donors, namely three mothers together with their six children. cDNA synthesis used all of the extracted RNA, with roughly 1.5 ug of RNA in each 15 ul reaction. In the second PCR, the M1S primer added sample barcodes and 2-4 random nucleotides. More than 8 million TCR beta CDR3 reads were obtained from each mother, and about 3 million reads were obtained from each child. Thymic selection similarly shapes TCR recombination output in related and unrelated pairs, with minor effect from inherited differences. Normalized repertoire overlap was always slightly but never significantly higher in related than unrelated mother-child pairs. No persistent microchimeric T cell clones were detected, at a sensitivity of roughly 93 clones per million clonotypes. To look for features that set related mother-child pairs apart from unrelated individuals, the researchers ran deep NGS to compare the TCR beta repertoires of mothers and children. On average, the children were about 10 +/- 4 years old, while the mothers were about 40 +/- 4 years old. After adapters were ligated using NEBNext reagents, the libraries underwent 100+100 nt paired-end sequencing on an Illumina HiSeq 2000. To avoid cross-contamination, the mother libraries and the child libraries were prepared a month apart and sequenced in separate runs. Each donor had between roughly 500,000 and 2,100,000 distinct TCR beta clonotypes identified. Naive TCR beta clonotypes were estimated from low-frequency clonotypes matched to each donor's FACS-determined naive share, without sorting.

The sequence is built from TRBV7-2 and TRBJ1-2; 6 matching bases give a weak D call of TRBD1. Sequencing was performed on blood. The TCR comes from a boy younger than 18 in good health. The nucleotide sequence reads as follows: TGTGCCAGCAGCCCAGAGAGGGGGAGGCAATATGGCTACACCTTC. This is translated as CASSPERGRQYGYTF.